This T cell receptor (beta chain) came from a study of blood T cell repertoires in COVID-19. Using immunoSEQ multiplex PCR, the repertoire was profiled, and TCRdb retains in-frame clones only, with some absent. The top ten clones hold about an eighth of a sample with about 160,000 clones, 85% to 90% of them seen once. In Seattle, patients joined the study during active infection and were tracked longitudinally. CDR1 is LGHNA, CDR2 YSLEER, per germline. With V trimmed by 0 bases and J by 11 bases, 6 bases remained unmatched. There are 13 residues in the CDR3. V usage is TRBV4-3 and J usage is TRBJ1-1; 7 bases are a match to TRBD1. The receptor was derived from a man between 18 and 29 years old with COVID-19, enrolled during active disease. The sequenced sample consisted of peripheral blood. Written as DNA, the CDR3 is TGCGCCAGCAGCCAAGAGGGCAGGGGGGCGGCTTTCTTT. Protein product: CASSQEGRGAAFF.